Below, 20 T cell receptor beta chains from the same sample are listed, as sequenced in a study of early T cells in non-severe SARS-CoV-2 infection. TCRdb ran MiXCR on the 5' RACE reads and lists one entry per CDR3 protein. The sample has tens of thousands of distinct CDR3 sequences, 14% seen once. Sequencing was performed on whole blood. These receptors were taken from an adult who was a healthcare worker with PCR-confirmed SARS-CoV-2 infection or an uninfected control (not recorded which).

The chain carries TRBV11-2 and TRBJ2-2, with D unclear. V lost 2 bases to trimming and J lost 0 bases, with 10 bases between them. The V gene's germline CDR1 is SGHAT and CDR2 FQNNGV. The CDR3 has 16 residues. CDR3: CASSLRLTSNTGELFF. Written as DNA, the CDR3 is TGTGCCAGCAGCTTAAGGCTCACCTCGAACACCGGGGAGCTGTTTTTT. The variable domain in full, completed from reference TRBV11-2 and TRBJ2-2, reads EAGVAQSPRYKIIEKRQSVAFWCNPISGHATLYWYQQILGQGPKLLIQFQNNGVVDDSQLPKDRFSAERLKGVDSTLKIQPAKLEDSAVYLCASSLRLTSNTGELFFGEGSRLTVL.

In its sample, this clonotype was seen a few times. The chain combines TRBV6-1 with TRBJ2-2; D call uncertain. The length of the CDR3 is 15 residues. V lost 10 bases, J lost 4 bases, and 19 bases lay in between. Germline V lookup: CDR1 MNHNS, CDR2 SASEGT. CDR3 residues: CATRTWTLATGELFF. The CDR3 DNA reads TGTGCCACCAGGACCTGGACGCTGGCCACCGGGGAGCTGTTTTTT.

This clonotype was observed a few times. This chain joins TRBV5-4 and TRBJ1-1; TRBD1 agrees at 10 bases. Germline values: CDR1 SGHNT, CDR2 YYREEE (reference sequence). V lost 2 bases and J lost 5; bases outside the gene matches: 6. The CDR3 sequence is 15 residues long. DNA of the CDR3: TGTGCCAGCAGCTTCCGGGACAGGGGTGGGACTGAAGCTTTCTTT. Translation: CASSFRDRGGTEAFF.

This clonotype was counted at least ten times. The chain joins TRBV7-8 to TRBJ2-1, with TRBD2 identical over 11 bases. Germline-derived CDR1 and CDR2 are SGHVS and FQNEAQ. The CDR3 spans 19 residues. The junction had 15 bases not matched to a gene; V was cut back by 8 bases and J by 0 bases. This chain's CDR3 is CASLDGGLAVFSSYNEQFF. CDR3 nucleotides: TGTGCCAGCCTCGACGGGGGACTAGCGGTCTTCAGCTCCTACAATGAGCAGTTCTTC.

This clonotype was observed a few times. The rearrangement links TRBV3-1 to TRBJ2-2; 7 bases line up with TRBD1. CDR3 length: 13 amino acids. Trimming took 8 bases from V and 8 from J; bases not matched to a gene: 8. In germline, CDR1 is LGHDT, CDR2 YNNKEL (reference sequence). The CDR3 coding sequence is TGTGCCAGCGGGACAGCCGCGAGGGGGGAGCTGTTTTTT. It yields the protein CASGTAARGELFF. Together with reference TRBV3-1 and TRBJ2-2, the CDR3 gives the full variable domain: DTAVSQTPKYLVTQMGNDKSIKCEQNLGHDTMYWYKQDSKKFLKIMFSYNNKELIINETVPNRFSPKSPDKAHLNLHINSLELGDSAVYFCASGTAARGELFFGEGSRLTVL.

Ten or more counts support this clonotype. The chain links TRBV7-9 to TRBJ2-3, with D unclear. Per the germline V gene, CDR1 is SEHNR and CDR2 is FQNEAQ (reference sequence). The CDR3 length is 14 residues. V was trimmed by 2 bases and J by 2 bases, leaving 8 bases between them. CDR3 bases: TGTGCCAGCAGCTTAATCCGAGACACAGATACGCAGTATTTT. It translates to CASSLIRDTDTQYF.

The chain couples TRBV28 to TRBJ2-3, with 8 bases aligning to TRBD2. Germline CDR1 reads MDHEN; CDR2 reads SYDVKM. The CDR3 has 14 amino acids. After removal of 4 bases from V and 5 bases from J, the junction contained 5 bases not matched to a gene. CDR3 sequence reads: CASSSGGQKDTQYF. Here the CDR3 DNA reads TGTGCCAGCAGTTCGGGGGGGCAGAAAGATACGCAGTATTTT.

The chain employs TRBV28 and TRBJ2-7; unclear D gene. Germline V gene data show CDR1 as MDHEN and CDR2 as SYDVKM. The V and J ends lost 5 bases and 7 bases respectively, with 21 bases between them. CDR3 length: 15 amino acids. DNA for the CDR3: TGTGCCAGCAGTGCTACCCCGACTGTAACGAGAGAGCAGTACTTC. Translation gives CASSATPTVTREQYF.

V is TRBV28 and J is TRBJ1-3, with D unclear. Germline CDR1 and CDR2: MDHEN and SYDVKM. The CDR3 spans 16 residues. Trimming removed 4 bases at V and 0 bases at J, with 13 bases between. The CDR3 DNA is TGTGCCAGCAGTTCCCATACAGTCCGCTCTGGAAACACCATATATTTT. This translates into CASSSHTVRSGNTIYF.

A single count supports this clonotype. The chain recombines TRBV4-2 with TRBJ1-4; 9 nucleotides agree with TRBD1. The germline CDR1 and CDR2 sequences are LGHNA and YNFKEQ. The CDR3 sequence is 15 residues long. Trimming cost V 4 bases and J 13 bases; bases outside gene matches: 13. This CDR3 is CASSPEGGQGTGLFF. The CDR3 DNA reads as TGTGCCAGCAGCCCAGAGGGCGGACAGGGGACCGGACTGTTTTTT.

The chain carries TRBV29-1 and TRBJ1-1; D perhaps matches TRBD1 (5 bases). V lost 6 bases to trimming and J lost 6 bases, with 11 bases between them. CDR1 is SQVTM, CDR2 ANQGSEA, per germline. CDR3 length equals 11 residues. CDR3 DNA: TGCAGCGTGCGGGACGGCTCTGAAGCTTTCTTT. Protein sequence: CSVRDGSEAFF.

This rearrangement joins TRBV20-1 to TRBJ2-1, with D possibly being TRBD2 (6 bases). The germline CDR1 and CDR2 sequences are DFQATT and SNEGSKA (reference sequence). This CDR3 spans 16 amino acids. V lost 3 bases to trimming and J lost 0 bases, with 15 bases between them. CDR3 nucleotide sequence: TGCAGTGCTAGGGAACTAGCCGGAGGCTCCTACAATGAGCAGTTCTTC. This encodes CSARELAGGSYNEQFF.

V usage is TRBV5-1 and J usage is TRBJ1-6, with D perhaps matching TRBD1 (5 bases). Germline lookup yields CDR1 SGHRS and CDR2 YFSETQ. The CDR3 has 15 residues. Trimming cost V 4 bases and J 5 bases, with 13 bases left between them. In nucleotides, the CDR3 is TGCGCCAGCAGCCCGGGACGGACTAATAATTCACCCCTCCACTTT. Protein: CASSPGRTNNSPLHF.

This clonotype was seen only a few times. The chain couples TRBV4-1 to TRBJ1-1; 9 bases align to TRBD1. The V gene end was trimmed by 5 bases and the J gene end by 0 bases; junction bases not matched to a gene: 13. The germline CDR1 and CDR2 sequences are MGHRA and YSYEKL. CDR3 length equals 18 residues. CDR3 loop: CASSVRRGQGPMNTEAFF. CDR3 DNA: TGCGCCAGCAGCGTTAGAAGGGGACAGGGACCTATGAACACTGAAGCTTTCTTT.

This clonotype was found many times. The chain links TRBV11-2 to TRBJ2-3; D may be TRBD1 or TRBD2 (5 bases each). CDR1 is SGHAT and CDR2 is FQNNGV in the germline V gene. Trimming took 1 base from V and 3 from J, leaving 17 bases between them. The CDR3 consists of 17 residues. The CDR3 DNA reads as TGTGCCAGCAGCTTAGTTCTCGGGACCACCTCAACAGATACGCAGTATTTT. Translation: CASSLVLGTTSTDTQYF. The full variable domain, its missing parts supplied by reference TRBV11-2 and TRBJ2-3, is EAGVAQSPRYKIIEKRQSVAFWCNPISGHATLYWYQQILGQGPKLLIQFQNNGVVDDSQLPKDRFSAERLKGVDSTLKIQPAKLEDSAVYLCASSLVLGTTSTDTQYFGPGTRLTVL.

The rearrangement uses TRBV10-1 and TRBJ2-7, with D possibly being TRBD1 (5 bases). This CDR3 spans 16 amino acids. Germline V gene data show CDR1 as WNHNN and CDR2 as SYGVQD (reference sequence). V lost 1 base, J lost 2 bases, and 15 bases lay in between. For the CDR3, the DNA is TGCGCCAGCAGTGAGTATTTAGACAGTCCTCCCTACGAGCAGTACTTC. Translation gives CASSEYLDSPPYEQYF.

In this sample, this clonotype turned up many times. The chain combines TRBV28 with TRBJ1-6, with 11 bases aligning to TRBD1. The trim removed 5 bases at V and 0 bases at J, leaving 9 bases unmatched. The CDR3 length is 19 residues. Per germline, CDR1 MDHEN and CDR2 SYDVKM. CDR3 DNA: TGTGCCAGCAGTCCCCGGACAGGGGGCCTGAACTCCTATAATTCACCCCTCCACTTT. Translated: CASSPRTGGLNSYNSPLHF.

This clonotype was detected ten times or more. The chain is built from TRBV15 and TRBJ2-7; D may be TRBD2 (5 bases). The CDR3 has 13 residues. V lost 6 bases, J lost 7 bases, and 16 bases lay in between. The germline V gene encodes CDR1 LNHNV and CDR2 YYDKDF (reference sequence). The CDR3 bases are TGTGCCACCAGTGTCCGAGGGTCTGTTGAGCAGTACTTC. This translates into CATSVRGSVEQYF. Using reference TRBV15 and TRBJ2-7 for the parts outside the CDR3, the full variable domain is DAMVIQNPRYQVTQFGKPVTLSCSQTLNHNVMYWYQQKSSQAPKLLFHYYDKDFNNEADTPDNFQSRRPNTSFCFLDIRSPGLGDTAMYLCATSVRGSVEQYFGPGTRLTVT.

The chain is built from TRBV10-1 and TRBJ1-1; D ambiguous. Per germline, CDR1 WNHNN and CDR2 SYGVQD (reference sequence). This CDR3 has 13 amino acids. V lost 0 bases and J lost 9, with 11 bases in between. CDR3 DNA: TGCGCCAGCAGTGAGTCGAAGGCAGGAAAAGCTTTCTTT. Amino acid sequence: CASSESKAGKAFF.

There are a few counts of this clonotype. V is TRBV3-2 and J is TRBJ1-6. TRBV3-2 is labeled a pseudogene. This CDR3 has 16 amino acids. The CDR3 spells CASSRDGSYNNSPLHF. The CDR3 DNA follows: TGTGCCAGCAGCCGCGACGGTTCCTATAATAATTCACCCCTCCACTTT.